These T cell receptor beta chains were read from a single sample in a study of blood T cell repertoires in COVID-19. The table came from immunoSEQ multiplex PCR; TCRdb's copy has only in-frame clones and leaves some out. The sample has 81,000 or so clones, 75% to 85% seen once. Sequenced: peripheral blood. These receptor sequences come from a man aged 50 to 59 with COVID-19, enrolled during active disease. Both conserved end residues are trimmed from each CDR3. A D gene is named only where the DNA matches it firmly. A row's size may be missing; if present it is once, few, many or a size class.

cdr3_aa: ASSVETRTVNTEAF
d_call: .
clone_size: .
v_call: TRBV9
j_call: TRBJ1-1

cdr3_aa: ASSLDRPGNTEAF
d_call: .
clone_size: .
v_call: TRBV7-9
j_call: TRBJ1-1

cdr3_aa: ASSSGTSDTDTQY
d_call: TRBD2
clone_size: .
v_call: TRBV11-3
j_call: TRBJ2-3

cdr3_aa: ASSSQGSGISPLH
d_call: .
clone_size: few
v_call: TRBV7-2
j_call: TRBJ1-6

cdr3_aa: ASSSGQDTEAF
d_call: TRBD1
clone_size: .
v_call: TRBV7-3
j_call: TRBJ1-1

cdr3_aa: ASSLTGTGSGTEAF
d_call: TRBD1
clone_size: .
v_call: TRBV11-2
j_call: TRBJ1-1

cdr3_aa: ASSTFQRGDTDTQY
d_call: .
clone_size: .
v_call: TRBV21-1
j_call: TRBJ2-3

cdr3_aa: ASRTGGATEAF
d_call: TRBD1
clone_size: .
v_call: TRBV6-5
j_call: TRBJ1-1

cdr3_aa: ASSQGLTLYEQY
d_call: .
clone_size: few
v_call: TRBV4-2
j_call: TRBJ2-7

cdr3_aa: ASSQQLHNGYT
d_call: .
clone_size: .
v_call: TRBV14
j_call: TRBJ1-2

cdr3_aa: SAGPGETQY
d_call: .
clone_size: .
v_call: TRBV20-1
j_call: TRBJ2-5

cdr3_aa: ASSQKEVVSPLH
d_call: .
clone_size: .
v_call: TRBV18
j_call: TRBJ1-6

cdr3_aa: SVSMGHDEQF
d_call: .
clone_size: .
v_call: TRBV29-1
j_call: TRBJ2-1

cdr3_aa: ATSRERTGPEELF
d_call: TRBD1
clone_size: .
v_call: TRBV15
j_call: TRBJ1-4

cdr3_aa: ASSVGTVNSGNTIY
d_call: TRBD1
clone_size: .
v_call: TRBV9
j_call: TRBJ1-3